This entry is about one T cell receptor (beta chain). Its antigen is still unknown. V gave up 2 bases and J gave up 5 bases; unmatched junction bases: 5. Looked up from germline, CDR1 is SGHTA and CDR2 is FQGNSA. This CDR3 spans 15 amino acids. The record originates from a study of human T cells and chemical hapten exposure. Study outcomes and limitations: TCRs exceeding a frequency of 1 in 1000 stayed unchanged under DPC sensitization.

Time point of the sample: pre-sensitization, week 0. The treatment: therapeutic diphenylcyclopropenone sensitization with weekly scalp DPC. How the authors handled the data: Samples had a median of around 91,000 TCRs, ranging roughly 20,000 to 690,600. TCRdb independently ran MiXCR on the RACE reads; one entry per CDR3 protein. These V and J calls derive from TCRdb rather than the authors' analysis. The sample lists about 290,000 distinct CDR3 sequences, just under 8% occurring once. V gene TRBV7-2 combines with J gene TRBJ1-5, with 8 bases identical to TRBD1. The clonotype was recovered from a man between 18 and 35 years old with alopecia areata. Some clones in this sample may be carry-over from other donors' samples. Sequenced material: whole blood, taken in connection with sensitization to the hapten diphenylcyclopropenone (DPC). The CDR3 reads CASSLSGGADQPQHF. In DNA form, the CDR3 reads TGTGCCAGCAGCTTATCAGGGGGCGCAGATCAGCCCCAGCATTTT. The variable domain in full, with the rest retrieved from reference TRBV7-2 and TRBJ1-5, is GAGVSQSPSNKVTEKGKDVELRCDPISGHTALYWYRQSLGQGLEFLIYFQGNSAPDKSGLPSDRFSAERTGGSVSTLTIQRTQQEDSAVYLCASSLSGGADQPQHFGDGTRLSIL.